This T cell receptor beta chain was profiled in a study of cytomegalovirus exposure and HLA in healthy donors. The length of the CDR3 is 14 residues. Trimming pared 2 bases from V and 3 bases from J, leaving 8 bases between. Germline V lookup: CDR1 SGHTA, CDR2 FQGNSA. Primers: 60 Vbeta forward and 13 Jbeta reverse. TCRdb's table, derived via immunoSEQ multiplex PCR, lists solely in-frame clones and lacks some. The sample shows over 85,000 clones, roughly three quarters of them seen only once. General study results and limits: On later analysis, the bulk of CMV-associated TCR beta chains appeared to be HLA-restricted. Associated with HLA alleles at 0.05 false discovery rate in a later analysis were fewer than 20,000 TCR beta sequences. Productive rates of about 87% or about 30% were seen for most TCR beta V segments in an earlier analysis.

This clone has just one count. The antigen is not known. The specimen sequenced was PBMCs. The gene calls are TRBV7-2 and TRBJ1-5; possibly TRBD1 for D (5 bases). This receptor was identified in a man aged 25-45 years in good health and CMV-seropositive. In DNA, the CDR3 is TGTGCCAGCAGCTTAACGGGGGACAATCAGCCCCAGCATTTT. It is translated as CASSLTGDNQPQHF.